Listed here is a single T cell receptor beta chain. As yet, its antigen is unknown. The sort gate was single viable CD3+CD4+CD8-CD45RO+ cells for memory CD4+ T cells. This sample is part of a study of memory CD4+ T cells and cytomegalovirus serostatus. Study overall: This sample comes from healthy Belgian adults, several CMV seropositive, approximately 22 seronegative.

The repertoire was sequenced with immunoSEQ multiplex PCR; TCRdb's copy has only in-frame clones and lacks some. The data hold about 41,000 clones, with roughly 83% observed a single time. This CDR3 contains 14 residues. V was cut by 4 bases and J by 9 bases, with 19 bases left in between. Germline V gene data show CDR1 as SGHDN and CDR2 as FVKESK. Notes on the study in general: CMV serostatus prediction reached median AUC around 0.94, or 0.89 with US-trained model.

Source material: memory CD4+ T cells from blood. The receptor's source is an adult in good health and CMV-seronegative. The chain joins TRBV14 to TRBJ2-7; D call uncertain. The CDR3 DNA reads as TGTGCCAGCAGCCCCTTTCGCGCGAGCATCGGGCAGTACTTC. Amino acid sequence: CASSPFRASIGQYF. Based on the CDR3 plus reference TRBV14 and TRBJ2-7, the full variable domain is EAGVTQFPSHSVIEKGQTVTLRCDPISGHDNLYWYRRVMGKEIKFLLHFVKESKQDESGMPNNRFLAERTGGTYSTLKVQPAELEDSGVYFCASSPFRASIGQYFGPGTRLTVT.